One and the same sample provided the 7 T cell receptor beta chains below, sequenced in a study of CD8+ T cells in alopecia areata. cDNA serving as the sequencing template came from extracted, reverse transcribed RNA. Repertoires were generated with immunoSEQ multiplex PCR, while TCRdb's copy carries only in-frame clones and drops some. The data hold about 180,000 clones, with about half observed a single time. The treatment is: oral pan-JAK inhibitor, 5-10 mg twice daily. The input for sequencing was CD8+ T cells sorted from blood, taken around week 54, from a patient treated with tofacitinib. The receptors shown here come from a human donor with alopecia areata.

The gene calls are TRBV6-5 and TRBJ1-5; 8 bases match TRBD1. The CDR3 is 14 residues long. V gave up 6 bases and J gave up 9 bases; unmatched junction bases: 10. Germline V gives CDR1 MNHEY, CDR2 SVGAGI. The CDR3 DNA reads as TGTGCCAGCAGCCTTGGACAGGGACTAGGGCCCCAGCATTTT. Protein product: CASSLGQGLGPQHF.

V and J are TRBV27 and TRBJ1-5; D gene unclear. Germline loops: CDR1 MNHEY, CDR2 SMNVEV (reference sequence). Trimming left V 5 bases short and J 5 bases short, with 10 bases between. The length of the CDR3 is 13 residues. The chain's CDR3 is CASSPWWDQPQHF. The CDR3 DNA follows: TGTGCCAGCAGTCCTTGGTGGGATCAGCCCCAGCATTTT.

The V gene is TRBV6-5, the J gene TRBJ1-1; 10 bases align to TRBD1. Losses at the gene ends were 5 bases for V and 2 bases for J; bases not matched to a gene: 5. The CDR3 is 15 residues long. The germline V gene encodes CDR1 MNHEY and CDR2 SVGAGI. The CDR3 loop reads CASSPGDRGNTEAFF. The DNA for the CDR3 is TGTGCCAGCAGTCCGGGGGACAGGGGAAACACTGAAGCTTTCTTT.

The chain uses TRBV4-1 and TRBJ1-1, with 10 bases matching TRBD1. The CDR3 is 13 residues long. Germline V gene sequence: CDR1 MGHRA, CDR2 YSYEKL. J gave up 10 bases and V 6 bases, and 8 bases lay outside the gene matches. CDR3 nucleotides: TGCGCCAGCAGAACCCCCGACAGGGGGCCAGCTTTCTTT. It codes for CASRTPDRGPAFF.

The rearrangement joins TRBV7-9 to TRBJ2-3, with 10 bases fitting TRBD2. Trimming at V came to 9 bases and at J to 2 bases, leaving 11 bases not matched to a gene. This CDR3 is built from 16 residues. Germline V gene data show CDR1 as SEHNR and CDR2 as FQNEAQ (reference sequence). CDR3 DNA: TGTGCCAGTAAACCACGAGCGGGGGGGCTCACAGATACGCAGTATTTT. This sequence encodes CASKPRAGGLTDTQYF.

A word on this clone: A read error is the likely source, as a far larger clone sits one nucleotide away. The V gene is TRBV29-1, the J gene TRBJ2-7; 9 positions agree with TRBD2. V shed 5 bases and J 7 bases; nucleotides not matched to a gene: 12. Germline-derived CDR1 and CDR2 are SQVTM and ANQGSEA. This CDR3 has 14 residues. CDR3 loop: CSVITGGGAVEQYF. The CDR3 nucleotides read TGCAGCGTTATTACTGGCGGGGGGGCTGTTGAGCAGTACTTC.

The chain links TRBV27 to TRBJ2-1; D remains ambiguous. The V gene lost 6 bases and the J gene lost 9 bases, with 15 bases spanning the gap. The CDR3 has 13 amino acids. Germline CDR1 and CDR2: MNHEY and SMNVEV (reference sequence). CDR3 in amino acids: CASSPGRTGEQFF. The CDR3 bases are TGTGCCAGCAGCCCCGGGCGAACGGGTGAGCAGTTCTTC.